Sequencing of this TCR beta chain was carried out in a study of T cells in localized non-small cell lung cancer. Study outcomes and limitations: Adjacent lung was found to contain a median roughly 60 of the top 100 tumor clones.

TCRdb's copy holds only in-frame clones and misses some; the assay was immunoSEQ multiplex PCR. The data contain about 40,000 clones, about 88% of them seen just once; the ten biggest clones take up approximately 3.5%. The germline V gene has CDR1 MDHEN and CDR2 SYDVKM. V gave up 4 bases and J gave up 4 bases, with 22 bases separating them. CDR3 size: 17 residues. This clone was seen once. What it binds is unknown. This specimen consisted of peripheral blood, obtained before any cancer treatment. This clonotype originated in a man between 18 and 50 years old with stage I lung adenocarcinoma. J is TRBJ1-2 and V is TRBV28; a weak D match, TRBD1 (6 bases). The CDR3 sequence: CASSSIRQAPSLYGYTF. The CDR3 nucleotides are TGTGCCAGCAGTTCGATCCGACAGGCACCATCTCTCTATGGCTACACCTTC.